Listed below are T cell receptor beta chains from one sample, sequenced in a study of T cell repertoires in cytomegalovirus infection. No cognate antigen is known for these TCRs. TCRdb ran MiXCR on the reads and lists one entry per CDR3 protein. The sample comprises roughly 90,000 distinct CDR3 sequences, approximately 30% of which are singletons, and over 60% rests with the top ten. The material sequenced was CD8+ T cells from cultured PBMCs, taken from culture after CMV antigen stimulation. The receptors shown here come from a human donor in good health (CMV status not recorded). Some clones in this sample may be carry-over from other donors' samples. Each CDR3 is given with its conserved first and last residue. The order of the fields is V gene, J gene, CDR3 protein.

V gene: TRBV6-6; J gene: TRBJ2-2; CDR3 protein: CASRDSYTGELFF
V gene: TRBV28; J gene: TRBJ2-1; CDR3 protein: CASSLPTSGGPRWNEQFF
V gene: TRBV9; J gene: TRBJ2-5; CDR3 protein: CASSPYGGQGETQYF
V gene: TRBV5-6; J gene: TRBJ2-3; CDR3 protein: CASSFRTGAVDTQYF
V gene: TRBV7-6; J gene: TRBJ2-3; CDR3 protein: CASSPAGAYTDTQYF
V gene: TRBV4-1; J gene: TRBJ2-2; CDR3 protein: CASSQGGWLAGDRNTGELFF
V gene: TRBV6-5; J gene: TRBJ2-7; CDR3 protein: CASISTGTGEEEQYF
V gene: TRBV7-9; J gene: TRBJ2-7; CDR3 protein: CASSTSLYEQYF
V gene: TRBV12-3/TRBV12-4; J gene: TRBJ2-3; CDR3 protein: CASSLGAGWGTDTQYF
V gene: TRBV20-1; J gene: TRBJ1-2; CDR3 protein: CSAHTGVGYGYTF
V gene: TRBV2; J gene: TRBJ1-1; CDR3 protein: CASSEGTEAFF
V gene: TRBV20-1; J gene: TRBJ1-2; CDR3 protein: CSARALGGNYGYTF
V gene: TRBV12-3/TRBV12-4; J gene: TRBJ1-1; CDR3 protein: CASTGAGTEAFF
V gene: TRBV18; J gene: TRBJ2-3; CDR3 protein: CASSPPEGALTDTQYF
V gene: TRBV6-5; J gene: TRBJ1-2; CDR3 protein: CASSYSFKGANYGYTF
V gene: TRBV20-1; J gene: TRBJ2-3; CDR3 protein: CSARDFEGTTDTQYF
V gene: TRBV28; J gene: TRBJ2-5; CDR3 protein: CASSFLTSGGAGETQYF
V gene: TRBV3-1; J gene: TRBJ1-5; CDR3 protein: CASSATGFGNQPQHF
V gene: TRBV4-1; J gene: TRBJ1-4; CDR3 protein: CASSQYFEKLFF
V gene: TRBV7-6; J gene: TRBJ2-1; CDR3 protein: CAGADSYNEQFF
V gene: TRBV2; J gene: TRBJ2-7; CDR3 protein: CASSERGSYEQYF
V gene: TRBV12-3/TRBV12-4; J gene: TRBJ1-6; CDR3 protein: CASSLEWTGMSPLHF
V gene: TRBV9; J gene: TRBJ2-1; CDR3 protein: CASSGRLAGNEQFF